These 10 T cell receptor beta chains came from one sample sequenced in a study of early T cells in non-severe SARS-CoV-2 infection. Each CDR3 protein gets one entry after TCRdb re-called the 5' RACE reads with MiXCR. The sample lists 55,000 to 70,000 distinct CDR3 sequences, 5.6% occurring once. Sequences were obtained from whole blood. The source of these receptors is an adult who was a healthcare worker with PCR-confirmed SARS-CoV-2 infection or an uninfected control (not recorded which).

This clonotype was observed at least ten times. J is TRBJ2-5 and V is TRBV3-1; 8 bases map to TRBD2. CDR1 LGHDT and CDR2 YNNKEL come from the germline V gene (reference sequence). V dropped 8 bases and J dropped 2; count of bases not matched to a gene: 7. CDR3 size: 14 residues. The CDR3 DNA reads TGTGCCAGCCGGGCCGGCGGGGGGCAAGAGACCCAGTACTTC. This codes for CASRAGGGQETQYF.

This clonotype was seen a few times. The chain couples TRBV11-2 to TRBJ2-7, with 7 bases fitting TRBD1. Germline values: CDR1 SGHAT, CDR2 FQNNGV. V shed 1 base and J 2 bases; nucleotides not matched to a gene: 14. This CDR3 has 18 amino acids. This CDR3 reads CASSLGGRDSLFPYEQYF. CDR3 nucleotides: TGTGCCAGCAGCTTAGGGGGAAGGGACAGCTTGTTTCCCTACGAGCAGTACTTC.

This clonotype has a count of ten or more. J is TRBJ2-7 and V is TRBV12-3 or TRBV12-4; 11 bases match TRBD2. V was clipped by 5 bases and J by 5 bases; unmatched bases: 8. This CDR3 has 15 residues. As DNA, the CDR3 is TGTGCCAGCAGTGCAACTAGCGGGGGAATCCACGAGCAGTACTTC. Amino acid sequence: CASSATSGGIHEQYF.

This clonotype was seen more than once but under ten times. CDR3 loop: CASSQAGGGQGAAWAFF. CDR3 coding DNA: TGTGCCAGCAGCCAGGCTGGAGGAGGACAGGGGGCAGCGTGGGCTTTCTTT. This chain uses TRBV3-1 with TRBJ1-1; 11 bases agree with TRBD1. Germline CDR1 and CDR2: LGHDT and YNNKEL (reference sequence). This CDR3 is built from 17 residues. The J segment lost 11 bases and the V segment lost 3 bases, leaving 17 bases of the junction unmatched.

This chain connects TRBV27 to TRBJ1-1, with D perhaps matching TRBD1 (6 bases). The V end lost 6 bases, the J end lost 9 bases, and 17 bases lay between the germline ends. CDR1 is MNHEY and CDR2 is SMNVEV in the germline V gene (reference sequence). This CDR3 contains 13 residues. CDR3 in amino acids: CASSLQGDGKAFF. CDR3 DNA: TGTGCCAGCAGCCTACAGGGAGATGGAAAAGCTTTCTTT.

A note on this clonotype: A clone one base away is much larger, so this may be a read error. The conserved phenylalanine or tryptophan normally closing the CDR3 is absent here, so this likely arose from a read error. The chain has TRBV30 and TRBJ1-1; D ambiguous. Trimming shortened V by 4 bases and J by 0 bases, and 18 bases separated the two germline ends. The length of the CDR3 is 16 residues. Germline V gene sequence: CDR1 GTSNPN, CDR2 SVGIG (reference sequence). DNA for the CDR3: TGTGCCTGGATCCGGAACGGAGCCTTAATGAACACTGAAGCTTTCTCT. Translation gives CAWIRNGALMNTEAFS.

This clonotype was found a few times. The V and J genes are TRBV29-1 and TRBJ1-3; a possible D gene is TRBD1 (5 bases). V lost 2 bases and J lost 1, with 12 bases in between. Germline loops: CDR1 SQVTM, CDR2 ANQGSEA. The CDR3 sequence is 15 residues long. The CDR3 spells CSVESSGSSGNTIYF. CDR3 sequence (DNA): TGCAGCGTTGAATCGTCAGGGTCTTCTGGAAACACCATATATTTT. Based on the CDR3 plus reference TRBV29-1 and TRBJ1-3, the full variable domain is SAVISQKPSRDICQRGTSLTIQCQVDSQVTMMFWYRQQPGQSLTLIATANQGSEATYESGFVIDKFPISRPNLTFSTLTVSNMSPEDSSIYLCSVESSGSSGNTIYFGEGSWLTVV.

This clonotype has ten or more counts. The rearrangement joins TRBV5-1 to TRBJ1-6; possible D gene TRBD1, 5 bases. Between the trimmed V and J ends, which lost 4 bases and 5 bases, there was a span of 10 bases. The CDR3 has 14 amino acids. Germline V lookup: CDR1 SGHRS, CDR2 YFSETQ. CDR3 DNA: TGCGCCAGCAGCCCAGGGACGGATAATTCACCCCTCCACTTT. Translating it yields CASSPGTDNSPLHF.

This clonotype was seen at least ten times. The chain employs TRBV11-2 and TRBJ1-2, with unresolved D. The germline V and J ends were trimmed by 4 bases and 5 bases, with 17 bases remaining between them. This CDR3 has 15 residues. In germline, CDR1 is SGHAT, CDR2 FQNNGV. For the CDR3, the DNA is TGTGCCAGCAGCTCCTATCGGGGAGCGCGATATGGCTACACCTTC. It yields the protein CASSSYRGARYGYTF.

CDR3 in DNA: TGCAGCGTTGGGTGGACTAGCGGGAGCCACAATGAGCAGTTCTTC. As protein: CSVGWTSGSHNEQFF. The V and J genes are TRBV29-1 and TRBJ2-1; 13 bases agree with TRBD2. Germline lookup yields CDR1 SQVTM and CDR2 ANQGSEA. CDR3 length equals 15 residues. The J segment lost 5 bases and the V segment lost 4 bases, leaving 5 bases of the junction unmatched.